These 23 T cell receptor beta chains originate from one sample sequenced in a study of graft-versus-host responses after intestinal transplantation. Their target antigens are unknown. The protocol was immunoSEQ multiplex PCR, while the TCRdb copy is restricted to in-frame clones and leaves out a portion. The sample lists approximately 97,000 clones, roughly 92% occurring once. Sequencing used unstimulated CD8+ T cells sorted from spleen or lymph node cells, obtained before transplant. Source of these receptors: a human donor who was the organ donor for an intestinal transplant.

The chain joins TRBV4-1 to TRBJ2-5; TRBD2 matches at 9 bases. This CDR3 has 18 residues. Germline V gives CDR1 MGHRA, CDR2 YSYEKL. The J segment lost 8 bases and the V segment lost 0 bases, leaving 16 bases of the junction unmatched. The CDR3 region has the DNA TGCGCCAGCAGCCAAGAACCCCTAGCGGGGATCTCGTTGTTCACCCAGTACTTC. Protein product: CASSQEPLAGISLFTQYF.

V usage is TRBV28 and J usage is TRBJ2-1, with TRBD1 as a possible D gene (7 bases). Trimming pared 4 bases from V and 13 bases from J, leaving 20 bases between. The CDR3 contains 14 residues. CDR1 is MDHEN, CDR2 SYDVKM, per germline. The CDR3 DNA follows: TGTGCCAGCAGTTCCAGACTAGAGGGGGCGACACAGTTCTTC. It specifies CASSSRLEGATQFF.

The chain links TRBV5-4 to TRBJ2-5; 8 bases agree with TRBD1. Germline V gene data show CDR1 as SGHNT and CDR2 as YYREEE (reference sequence). The CDR3 is 15 amino acids. With 0 bases clipped from V and 5 bases from J, the junction kept 6 bases outside the gene matches. The CDR3 is CASSLGRGLGETQYF. Written as DNA, the CDR3 is TGTGCCAGCAGCTTGGGCAGGGGGCTGGGGGAGACCCAGTACTTC. The variable domain in full, completed from reference TRBV5-4 and TRBJ2-5, reads ETGVTQSPTHLIKTRGQQVTLRCSSQSGHNTVSWYQQALGQGPQFIFQYYREEENGRGNFPPRFSGLQFPNYSSELNVNALELDDSALYLCASSLGRGLGETQYFGPGTRLLVL.

J is TRBJ2-7 and V is TRBV30, with D perhaps matching TRBD2 (5 bases). Germline V gene lookup returns CDR1 GTSNPN and CDR2 SVGIG (reference sequence). The CDR3 runs to 16 residues. Trimming cost V 1 base and J 0 bases, with 16 bases left between them. The CDR3 sequence is CAWSGISEAFSYEQYF. DNA of the CDR3: TGTGCCTGGAGTGGGATCTCGGAGGCCTTCTCCTACGAGCAGTACTTC. Using reference TRBV30 and TRBJ2-7 for the parts outside the CDR3, the full variable domain is SQTIHQWPATLVQPVGSPLSLECTVEGTSNPNLYWYRQAAGRGLQLLFYSVGIGQISSEVPQNLSASRPQDRQFILSSKKLLLSDSGFYLCAWSGISEAFSYEQYFGPGTRLTVT.

A few counts support this clone. The V gene is TRBV29-1, the J gene TRBJ1-1; D gene uncertain. The CDR3 extends over 12 amino acids. Looked up from germline, CDR1 is SQVTM and CDR2 is ANQGSEA. The ends were cut back, 4 bases at V and 2 bases at J, with 8 bases in the middle. CDR3 DNA sequence: TGCAGCGTTGCTTTCTACAACACTGAAGCTTTCTTT. It specifies CSVAFYNTEAFF.

This clone showed up just once. J is TRBJ1-4 and V is TRBV7-6; tentatively, D is TRBD1 (5 bases). Between the trimmed V and J ends, which lost 1 base and 8 bases, there was a span of 14 bases. Germline CDR1 is SGHVS and CDR2 is FNYEAQ. This CDR3 is 15 amino acids long. The CDR3 is CASSLGVVGGEKLFF. CDR3 DNA sequence: TGTGCCAGCAGCTTAGGGGTCGTCGGGGGGGAAAAACTGTTTTTT.

The chain couples TRBV28 to TRBJ1-6; D call uncertain. Germline CDR1 MDHEN, CDR2 SYDVKM. Between the trimmed V and J ends, which lost 5 bases and 9 bases, there was a span of 8 bases. This CDR3 has 12 residues. In DNA form, the CDR3 reads TGTGCCAGCAGTCGCGATGGTTCACCCCTCCACTTT. Translation gives CASSRDGSPLHF. The full variable domain, its missing parts supplied by reference TRBV28 and TRBJ1-6, is DVKVTQSSRYLVKRTGEKVFLECVQDMDHENMFWYRQDPGLGLRLIYFSYDVKMKEKGDIPEGYSVSREKKERFSLILESASTNQTSMYLCASSRDGSPLHFGNGTRLTVT.

The chain carries TRBV13 and TRBJ2-1; 10 bases map to TRBD2. There are 19 residues in the CDR3. J gave up 4 bases and V 4 bases, and 16 bases lay outside the gene matches. Germline V lookup: CDR1 PRHDT, CDR2 FYEKMQ (reference sequence). The CDR3 is CASSSRGERGGLGYNEQFF. DNA for the CDR3: TGTGCCAGCAGCTCCCGGGGCGAGCGGGGGGGCCTAGGGTACAATGAGCAGTTCTTC.

V gene TRBV7-2 combines with J gene TRBJ2-1, with 11 positions matching TRBD2. Trimming cost V 3 bases and J 0 bases; bases outside gene matches: 7. The CDR3 spans 18 residues. Germline assignment: CDR1 SGHTA and CDR2 FQGNSA. The CDR3 is CASSLSSGGKSSYNEQFF. CDR3 in DNA: TGTGCCAGCAGCTTGTCTAGCGGGGGGAAGAGCTCCTACAATGAGCAGTTCTTC.

The V gene is TRBV27, the J gene TRBJ2-7; 9 nucleotides match TRBD2. The V segment lost 5 bases and the J segment 4 bases; nucleotides outside the gene matches: 0. The CDR3 extends over 12 amino acids. The germline gives CDR1 MNHEY, CDR2 SMNVEV (reference sequence). The DNA for the CDR3 is TGTGCCAGCAGTGCGGGAGGGTACGAGCAGTACTTC. Protein sequence: CASSAGGYEQYF.

The rearrangement links TRBV6-1 to TRBJ2-1; 7 nucleotides line up with TRBD1. The length of the CDR3 is 18 residues. Germline V gene lookup returns CDR1 MNHNS and CDR2 SASEGT. V lost 4 bases to trimming and J lost 1 base; unmatched junction nucleotides: 13. In DNA, the CDR3 is TGTGCCAGCAGTGCCACGGCGCACAGGGGAATTTCCTACAATGAGCAGTTCTTC. Translated: CASSATAHRGISYNEQFF.

The rearrangement joins TRBV27 to TRBJ2-7; D possibly corresponds to TRBD2 (5 bases). The CDR3 sequence is 13 residues long. CDR1 is MNHEY, CDR2 SMNVEV, per germline (reference sequence). The ends were cut back, 5 bases at V and 3 bases at J, with 11 bases in the middle. The CDR3 loop is CASSDGLHYEQYF. For the CDR3, the DNA is TGTGCCAGCAGTGATGGACTTCACTACGAGCAGTACTTC.

The chain joins TRBV13 to TRBJ1-1, with D perhaps TRBD1 (5 bases). V shed 5 bases and J shed 0 bases, with 13 bases lying between them. Germline CDR1 PRHDT, CDR2 FYEKMQ (reference sequence). CDR3 length equals 15 residues. CDR3 bases: TGTGCCAGCAGCGCAGCGGGGACGGTGAACACTGAAGCTTTCTTT. The encoded protein is CASSAAGTVNTEAFF.

The genes are TRBV11-2 and TRBJ1-1, with TRBD1 matching over 7 bases. The V and J ends lost 4 bases and 4 bases, in that order; junction bases with no gene match: 3. The CDR3 has 13 residues. The germline CDR1 and CDR2 sequences are SGHAT and FQNNGV. CDR3 DNA sequence: TGTGCCAGCAGCTCAGGGGGTTCCACTGAAGCTTTCTTT. It codes for CASSSGGSTEAFF.

The rearrangement joins TRBV5-1 to TRBJ2-1; D is perhaps TRBD1 (6 bases). This CDR3 contains 17 residues. Trimming took off 1 base at V and 7 bases at J, with 21 bases between the two ends. From germline, CDR1 is SGHRS and CDR2 YFSETQ. CDR3 sequence (DNA): TGCGCCAGCAGCTTGAAAAATGGCAGGGGACGAGAGAATGAGCAGTTCTTC. Its protein product is CASSLKNGRGRENEQFF.

The chain carries TRBV4-1 and TRBJ1-2; perhaps TRBD1 as D (5 bases). V was trimmed by 1 base and J by 3 bases, leaving 12 bases between them. This CDR3 is 15 amino acids long. Germline V gene data show CDR1 as MGHRA and CDR2 as YSYEKL. The CDR3 loop is CASSQAQGWDYGYTF. The CDR3 DNA sequence: TGCGCCAGCAGCCAAGCTCAGGGTTGGGACTATGGCTACACCTTC.

V and J are TRBV7-9 and TRBJ2-1, with D possibly being TRBD2 (6 bases). Deletions cut 6 bases from V and 6 bases from J, with 9 bases between. The germline V gene encodes CDR1 SEHNR and CDR2 FQNEAQ (reference sequence). The CDR3 has 12 residues. CDR3 DNA: TGTGCCAGCAGGACCGGGAGCAATGAGCAGTTCTTC. This encodes CASRTGSNEQFF. The whole variable domain, filled in from reference TRBV7-9 and TRBJ2-1, reads DTGVSQNPRHKITKRGQNVTFRCDPISEHNRLYWYRQTLGQGPEFLTYFQNEAQLEKSRLLSDRFSAERPKGSFSTLEIQRTEQGDSAMYLCASRTGSNEQFFGPGTRLTVL.

The CDR3 sequence: CASSLSGTPNYGYTF. CDR3 bases: TGTGCCAGCAGCTTATCTGGCACCCCTAACTATGGCTACACCTTC. The gene calls are TRBV7-8 and TRBJ1-2; D is unclear. The CDR3 covers 15 residues. V lost 2 bases and J lost 0, with 10 bases in between. CDR1 SGHVS and CDR2 FQNEAQ come from the germline V gene.

The CDR3 is CASSDQESGRTYNEQFF. CDR3 coding DNA: TGTGCCAGCAGTGACCAGGAGAGCGGGAGGACCTACAATGAGCAGTTCTTC. J is TRBJ2-1 and V is TRBV6-4, with TRBD2 matching 9 bases. This CDR3 spans 17 amino acids. Germline V CDR1 and CDR2: MRHNA, SNTAGT. V was clipped by 2 bases and J by 2 bases; unmatched bases: 7.

The gene calls are TRBV27 and TRBJ2-7; D is unresolved. This CDR3 is built from 14 residues. Germline CDR1 reads MNHEY; CDR2 reads SMNVEV (reference sequence). Between the trimmed V and J ends, which lost 0 bases and 0 bases, there was a span of 6 bases. CDR3 DNA sequence: TGTGCCAGCAGTTTATCCTATCCCTCCTACGAGCAGTACTTC. It translates to CASSLSYPSYEQYF.

Comments on this clone: The same CDR3 arises from other DNA sequences in this sample as well. V gene TRBV28 combines with J gene TRBJ1-1; D remains unclear. Per the germline V gene, CDR1 is MDHEN and CDR2 is SYDVKM. Between the trimmed V and J ends, which lost 3 bases and 3 bases, there was a span of 8 bases. This CDR3 has 13 residues. The CDR3, as DNA: TGTGCCAGCAGTTTTTCGGGGTACACTGAAGCTTTCTTT. Translation gives CASSFSGYTEAFF.

The V gene is TRBV7-9, the J gene TRBJ2-3; D unresolved. Trimming took off 1 base at V and 4 bases at J, with 9 bases between the two ends. The CDR3 is 14 residues long. Germline V gene sequence: CDR1 SEHNR, CDR2 FQNEAQ (reference sequence). The CDR3 is CASSLGPSADTQYF. The CDR3 DNA reads TGTGCCAGCAGCTTAGGTCCATCGGCAGATACGCAGTATTTT.

The chain recombines TRBV7-8 with TRBJ2-7; tentatively, D is TRBD2 (5 bases). CDR1 and CDR2 from the germline V gene are SGHVS and FQNEAQ. The CDR3 runs to 14 residues. Trimming left V 5 bases short and J 3 bases short, with 14 bases between. Here the CDR3 DNA reads TGTGCCAGCAGCCCCACTAGATCACTCTACGAGCAGTACTTC. It specifies CASSPTRSLYEQYF.